Each of the 25 T cell receptor beta chains below was sequenced from the same sample in a study of blood T cell repertoires in COVID-19. TCRdb keeps only in-frame clones here, not all; method: immunoSEQ multiplex PCR. The sample has more than 300,000 clones, 92% seen once; the top ten hold less than 20%. What was sequenced was PBMCs or T cells enriched from blood (not recorded which). The receptors stem from a woman in her twenties or thirties who had recovered from COVID-19.

The rearrangement joins TRBV5-4 to TRBJ2-2; D is perhaps TRBD1 (6 bases). Trimming stripped 4 bases from V and 1 base from J, with 8 bases between. Germline-derived CDR1 and CDR2 are SGHNT and YYREEE (reference sequence). CDR3 length: 14 residues. CDR3 sequence: CASSKGQNTGELFF. For the CDR3, the DNA is TGTGCCAGCAGCAAGGGACAGAACACCGGGGAGCTGTTTTTT.

CDR3 coding DNA: TGTGCCAGCAGTGACACGGGGGATCGGAATTCACCCCTCCACTTT. Translated, it gives CASSDTGDRNSPLHF. V and J are TRBV6-4 and TRBJ1-6, with D possibly TRBD1 on 5 matching bases. V shed 2 bases and J shed 7 bases, with 12 bases lying between them. The CDR3 extends over 15 amino acids. The V gene's germline CDR1 is MRHNA and CDR2 SNTAGT.

In DNA, the CDR3 is TGTGCCAGCATCGGGGGACAGGAGGACATTCAGTACTTC. Amino acid sequence: CASIGGQEDIQYF. The J gene is TRBJ2-4, the V gene TRBV28; 8 positions agree with TRBD1. The CDR3 runs 13 residues. Germline values: CDR1 MDHEN, CDR2 SYDVKM. V trimming: 7 bases; J trimming: 8 bases; junction bases outside the gene matches: 7.

The V call is TRBV5-1, the J call TRBJ1-1; D remains unclear. V was shortened by 4 bases and J by 4 bases, with 14 bases between the two germline ends. This CDR3 spans 14 amino acids. Germline CDR1 and CDR2: SGHRS and YFSETQ. CDR3 in amino acids: CASSASVGRTEAFF. The CDR3 nucleotides read TGCGCCAGCAGCGCCTCCGTGGGCCGCACTGAAGCTTTCTTT.

The chain combines TRBV15 with TRBJ2-7, with 7 bases that match TRBD1. The CDR3 totals 15 residues. With V trimmed by 0 bases and J by 3 bases, 5 bases remained unmatched. Germline V lookup: CDR1 LNHNV, CDR2 YYDKDF (reference sequence). The CDR3 loop reads CATSRDLGGHYEQYF. In DNA, the CDR3 is TGTGCCACCAGCAGAGATTTAGGGGGCCACTACGAGCAGTACTTC. The complete variable domain, with remaining parts taken from reference TRBV15 and TRBJ2-7, reads DAMVIQNPRYQVTQFGKPVTLSCSQTLNHNVMYWYQQKSSQAPKLLFHYYDKDFNNEADTPDNFQSRRPNTSFCFLDIRSPGLGDTAMYLCATSRDLGGHYEQYFGPGTRLTVT.

The CDR3 DNA reads as TGTGCCAGCAGCCCGACAGGGAAACTCGAAAAACTGTTTTTT. Translating it yields CASSPTGKLEKLFF. The chain combines TRBV6-5 with TRBJ1-4, with TRBD1 matching 7 bases. With 6 bases clipped from V and 8 bases from J, the junction kept 9 bases outside the gene matches. Germline CDR1 and CDR2: MNHEY and SVGAGI. The CDR3 runs 14 residues.

The chain is built from TRBV9 and TRBJ1-1; maybe TRBD1 (5 bases). Germline values: CDR1 SGDLS, CDR2 YYNGEE. The CDR3 covers 14 residues. The V gene lost 2 bases and the J gene lost 4 bases, with 12 bases spanning the gap. The CDR3 is CASSVDAGLTEAFF. The DNA for the CDR3 is TGTGCCAGCAGCGTTGATGCAGGGCTCACTGAAGCTTTCTTT.

The J gene is TRBJ2-7, the V gene TRBV28; 11 nucleotides agree with TRBD2. The germline V gene has CDR1 MDHEN and CDR2 SYDVKM. This CDR3 comprises 13 residues. Unmatched junction bases numbered 3, after V lost 4 bases and J lost 7 bases. This CDR3 reads CASSWSSGGEQYF. The CDR3 nucleotides are TGTGCCAGCAGTTGGTCTAGCGGGGGGGAGCAGTACTTC.

The V and J genes are TRBV7-6 and TRBJ1-2; D gene unclear. This CDR3 has 17 residues. The germline V gene has CDR1 SGHVS and CDR2 FNYEAQ. Trimming took 8 bases from V and 5 from J, leaving 27 bases between them. The CDR3 coding sequence is TGTGCCAGCTGTAGAAGGAGGGTTGAGGCAATGAGGTATGGCTACACCTTC. Its protein is CASCRRRVEAMRYGYTF.

V is TRBV28 and J is TRBJ2-6; D remains ambiguous. CDR1 is MDHEN and CDR2 is SYDVKM in the germline V gene. V was pared by 6 bases and J by 0 bases, with 9 bases between. The CDR3 has 15 amino acids. The CDR3 DNA follows: TGTGCCAGCAGGCCTCGGGTCTCTGGGGCCAACGTCCTGACTTTC. Amino acids: CASRPRVSGANVLTF.

The J gene is TRBJ2-1, the V gene TRBV28; D gene uncertain. This CDR3 comprises 14 residues. Deletions cut 7 bases from V and 3 bases from J, with 13 bases between. Germline loops: CDR1 MDHEN, CDR2 SYDVKM. The CDR3 protein is CASIRVENYNEQFF. CDR3 in DNA: TGTGCCAGCATCCGTGTCGAGAACTACAATGAGCAGTTCTTC.

The chain combines TRBV29-1 with TRBJ1-1; D may be TRBD1 (6 bases). Looked up from germline, CDR1 is SQVTM and CDR2 is ANQGSEA. This CDR3 is 12 amino acids long. The CDR3 sequence is CKVERGGTEAFF. CDR3 bases: TGCAAGGTTGAGAGGGGGGGCACTGAAGCTTTCTTT.

The chain links TRBV5-4 to TRBJ1-1; 7 bases agree with TRBD1. The CDR3 is made up of 15 amino acids. Germline V gene sequence: CDR1 SGHNT, CDR2 YYREEE (reference sequence). Losses at the gene ends were 1 base for V and 5 bases for J; bases not matched to a gene: 8. The chain's CDR3 is CASSLNPSGGTEAFF. Here the CDR3 DNA reads TGTGCCAGCAGCTTGAACCCTTCAGGGGGTACTGAAGCTTTCTTT.

The chain has TRBV11-2 and TRBJ2-7; no firm D call. CDR1 and CDR2 from the germline V gene are SGHAT and FQNNGV. The ends were cut back, 5 bases at V and 3 bases at J, with 14 bases in the middle. The CDR3 loop spans 14 amino acids. The CDR3 DNA reads as TGTGCCAGCAGCCCTCCCCCCACAAACTACGAGCAGTACTTC. This sequence encodes CASSPPPTNYEQYF.

V is TRBV4-1 and J is TRBJ2-3; D call uncertain. The CDR3 runs to 14 residues. The germline V and J ends were trimmed by 1 base and 3 bases, with 8 bases remaining between them. Germline V gives CDR1 MGHRA, CDR2 YSYEKL. The CDR3 loop reads CASSQAPGTDTQYF. The DNA of the CDR3 is TGCGCCAGCAGCCAAGCCCCGGGTACAGATACGCAGTATTTT.

The chain joins TRBV12-3 or TRBV12-4 to TRBJ1-3, with D possibly matching TRBD1 (6 bases). The V gene lost 7 bases and the J gene lost 3 bases, with 10 bases spanning the gap. The CDR3 covers 13 residues. This CDR3 is CASKEGGGNTIYF. CDR3 DNA: TGTGCCAGCAAGGAAGGGGGTGGAAACACCATATATTTT.

V gene TRBV6-2 or TRBV6-3 combines with J gene TRBJ1-5; D remains unclear. CDR3 length: 13 amino acids. Per germline, CDR1 MNHEY and CDR2 SVGEGT. Trimming took off 5 bases at V and 2 bases at J, with 7 bases between the two ends. CDR3 in DNA: TGTGCCAGCAGTACAGTAGGCAATCAGCCCCAGCATTTT. Its translation is CASSTVGNQPQHF.

The V and J genes are TRBV11-2 and TRBJ2-1; TRBD2 aligns across 7 bases. After removal of 5 bases from V and 4 bases from J, the junction contained 17 bases not matched to a gene. CDR3 length: 18 amino acids. Germline values: CDR1 SGHAT, CDR2 FQNNGV. The CDR3 nucleotides are TGTGCCAGCAGCCTGCCTCGTCGCGATGGCGGGAGATACAATGAGCAGTTCTTC. Translating it yields CASSLPRRDGGRYNEQFF.

The CDR3 DNA sequence: TGTGCCAGCAGTAAGGACAGGGACTATGGCTACACCTTC. Protein sequence: CASSKDRDYGYTF. V usage is TRBV2 and J usage is TRBJ1-2, with 8 bases matching TRBD1. Losses at the gene ends were 5 bases for V and 3 bases for J; bases not matched to a gene: 2. The CDR3 contains 13 residues. Germline loops: CDR1 SNHLY, CDR2 FYNNEI.

The V call is TRBV10-2, the J call TRBJ2-1, with TRBD2 matching over 7 bases. CDR1 is WSHSY and CDR2 is SAAADI in the germline V gene. The CDR3 sequence is 14 residues long. Trimming took 5 bases from V and 2 from J; bases not matched to a gene: 3. CDR3 sequence: CASSRAGAYNEQFF. The CDR3 region has the DNA TGCGCCAGCAGTAGGGCGGGAGCCTACAATGAGCAGTTCTTC.

This clone has only a few counts. The genes are TRBV27 and TRBJ1-6, with D unresolved. Trimming cost V 3 bases and J 14 bases, with 17 bases left between them. The germline gives CDR1 MNHEY, CDR2 SMNVEV (reference sequence). The CDR3 is 14 amino acids. This CDR3 is CASSFEMRDGSLHF. Written as DNA, the CDR3 is TGTGCCAGCAGTTTTGAGATGAGGGATGGCTCCCTCCACTTT.

V usage is TRBV10-3 and J usage is TRBJ2-3; D might be TRBD1 (6 bases). This CDR3 has 15 amino acids. Trimming left V 3 bases short and J 0 bases short, with 10 bases between. The germline V gene encodes CDR1 ENHRY and CDR2 SYGVKD. The CDR3 region has the DNA TGTGCCATCAGTGACTTGGGGGCCAGCACAGATACGCAGTATTTT. It specifies CAISDLGASTDTQYF.

Note on this clone: No DNA is shown, since the ends of the CDR3 on it are uncertain; the CDR3 is the one TCRdb lists. The chain is built from TRBV27 and TRBJ1-2; the DNA was not compared with TRBD1, the D call given in the table. The CDR3 length equals 13 residues, ends included. Germline V gene lookup returns CDR1 MNHEY and CDR2 SMNVEV (reference sequence). CDR3 region: CASSFGPGDGYTF.

CDR3 nucleotides: TGTGCATCAGGGGGACAGAGCGGTAGCAATCAGCCCCAGCATTTT. Translating it yields CASGGQSGSNQPQHF. V usage is TRBV10-3 and J usage is TRBJ1-5; TRBD1 aligns across 7 bases. This CDR3 comprises 15 residues. Germline-derived CDR1 and CDR2 are ENHRY and SYGVKD.

V gene TRBV2 combines with J gene TRBJ2-2; D might be TRBD1 (6 bases). The CDR3 has 14 amino acids. The germline CDR1 and CDR2 sequences are SNHLY and FYNNEI. The V gene lost 6 bases and the J gene lost 3 bases, with 11 bases spanning the gap. The CDR3 loop reads CASSPDSYTGELFF. In DNA, the CDR3 is TGTGCCAGCAGCCCGGACAGCTACACCGGGGAGCTGTTTTTT.